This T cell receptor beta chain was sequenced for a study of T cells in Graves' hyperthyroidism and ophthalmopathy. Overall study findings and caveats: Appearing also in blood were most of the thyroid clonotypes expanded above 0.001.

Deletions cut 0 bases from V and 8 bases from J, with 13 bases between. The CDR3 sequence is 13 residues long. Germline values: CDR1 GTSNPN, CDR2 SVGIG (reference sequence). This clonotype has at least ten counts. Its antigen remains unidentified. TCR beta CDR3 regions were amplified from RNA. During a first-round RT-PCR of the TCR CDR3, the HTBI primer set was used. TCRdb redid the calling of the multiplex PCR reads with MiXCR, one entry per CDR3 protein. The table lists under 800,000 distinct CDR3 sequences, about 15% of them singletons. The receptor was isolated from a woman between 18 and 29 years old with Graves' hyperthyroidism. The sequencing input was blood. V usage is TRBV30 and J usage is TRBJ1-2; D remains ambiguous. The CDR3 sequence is CAWSVSRGSGYTF. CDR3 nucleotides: TGTGCCTGGAGTGTTTCTCGGGGAAGCGGCTACACCTTC.